The 23 T cell receptor beta chains given below trace back to one sample, sequenced in a study of OX40 agonist ivuxolimab in advanced cancers. The method behind the library was the immunoSEQ multiplex PCR assay. TCRdb limited this immuneACCESS table to in-frame rearrangements with V and J called. A share of clones is missing; checked studies link under half to unresolved V genes, and the rest is unexplained. In this sample the table shows tens of thousands of clones, 70% to 90% of which occur a single time. The ten largest clones add up to roughly 0.98% of the sample. The specimen comprised CD4+ or CD8+ T cells sorted from blood, sampled in a trial of the OX40 agonist ivuxolimab. These receptors originate from an adult with an advanced solid tumor such as melanoma, head and neck, liver or kidney cancer.

The chain carries TRBV29-1 and TRBJ1-4; weak D call: TRBD1 (5 bases). This CDR3 is built from 12 residues. CDR1 is SQVTM and CDR2 is ANQGSEA in the germline V gene. V shed 6 bases and J shed 5 bases, with 10 bases lying between them. CDR3 nucleotide sequence: TGCAGCGTGCGGGACCCGAATGAAAAACTGTTTTTT. It codes for CSVRDPNEKLFF.

The J gene is TRBJ2-3, the V gene TRBV4-3, with TRBD2 matching over 8 bases. Germline V gene lookup returns CDR1 LGHNA and CDR2 YSLEER. V shed 0 bases, J shed 4 bases, and the junction held 6 bases outside the gene matches. CDR3 length: 16 residues. The CDR3 is CASSQEWAGGSDTQYF. CDR3 DNA sequence: TGCGCCAGCAGCCAAGAATGGGCGGGAGGATCAGATACGCAGTATTTT.

This chain uses TRBV7-3 with TRBJ2-5, with TRBD1 identical over 10 bases. Trimming cost V 5 bases and J 5 bases; bases outside gene matches: 11. This CDR3 contains 16 residues. CDR1 SGHTA and CDR2 FQGTGA come from the germline V gene. The CDR3 is CASSAHRQGAGETQYF. The CDR3 coding sequence is TGTGCCAGCAGCGCCCATCGACAGGGGGCGGGGGAGACCCAGTACTTC.

The chain has TRBV28 and TRBJ1-5; D possibly corresponds to TRBD1 (6 bases). There are 12 residues in the CDR3. In germline, CDR1 is MDHEN, CDR2 SYDVKM. V was pared by 6 bases and J by 6 bases, with 9 bases between. In DNA, the CDR3 is TGTGCCAGCAGGACAGGAGCTCAGCCCCAGCATTTT. This sequence encodes CASRTGAQPQHF.

The chain couples TRBV6-1 to TRBJ2-1; 10 bases align to TRBD1. The V gene's germline CDR1 is MNHNS and CDR2 SASEGT. V trimming: 5 bases; J trimming: 2 bases; junction bases outside the gene matches: 3. The CDR3 spans 15 residues. The CDR3 region has the DNA TGTGCCAGCAGTTCGGACAGGGGGACCTACAATGAGCAGTTCTTC. It yields the protein CASSSDRGTYNEQFF.

The genes are TRBV5-1 and TRBJ2-1; D is unresolved. The germline gives CDR1 SGHRS, CDR2 YFSETQ. There are 16 residues in the CDR3. The germline V and J ends were trimmed by 5 bases and 0 bases, with 15 bases remaining between them. The CDR3 loop is CASRGSAASSYNEQFF. DNA of the CDR3: TGCGCCAGCAGGGGGTCGGCAGCGAGCTCCTACAATGAGCAGTTCTTC.

The gene calls are TRBV7-9 and TRBJ2-7; 10 bases line up with TRBD1. Looked up from germline, CDR1 is SEHNR and CDR2 is FQNEAQ (reference sequence). The V and J ends lost 0 bases and 3 bases, in that order; junction bases with no gene match: 2. This CDR3 spans 15 amino acids. Written as DNA, the CDR3 is TGTGCCAGCAGCTTAGCGGACAGGGGGGGCTACGAGCAGTACTTC. As protein: CASSLADRGGYEQYF.

The chain carries TRBV5-1 and TRBJ2-1, with D maybe TRBD2 (5 bases). Germline CDR1 SGHRS, CDR2 YFSETQ. V shed 2 bases and J shed 4 bases, with 16 bases lying between them. CDR3 size: 16 residues. The CDR3 sequence is CASSFEGLGPYNEQFF. The CDR3 DNA is TGCGCCAGCAGCTTCGAGGGATTAGGTCCTTACAATGAGCAGTTCTTC.

This clone was counted only a few times. The V gene is TRBV19, the J gene TRBJ1-1, with TRBD1 as a possible D gene (5 bases). The CDR3 extends over 13 amino acids. Trimming took 5 bases from V and 5 from J, leaving 12 bases between them. CDR1 is LNHDA and CDR2 is SQIVND in the germline V gene (reference sequence). CDR3 in DNA: TGTGCCAGTAGTGCCTCCCGGGGGACTGAAGCTTTCTTT. It encodes CASSASRGTEAFF.

This chain links TRBV30 with TRBJ2-1; D could derive from TRBD1 or TRBD2 (6 bases each). Germline V gene data show CDR1 as GTSNPN and CDR2 as SVGIG (reference sequence). The CDR3 has 15 amino acids. V dropped 2 bases and J dropped 8 bases, with 19 bases sitting between them. The CDR3 here is CAWSNLRPGEDEQFF. The CDR3 coding sequence is TGTGCCTGGAGTAATCTGCGGCCAGGGGAGGATGAGCAGTTCTTC.

The V call is TRBV28, the J call TRBJ1-1, with D maybe TRBD1 (5 bases). The CDR3 runs to 13 residues. Trimming left V 6 bases short and J 4 bases short, with 12 bases between. CDR1 MDHEN and CDR2 SYDVKM come from the germline V gene. The CDR3 region has the DNA TGTGCCAGCAGAATACCGGGACTCACTGAAGCTTTCTTT. It yields the protein CASRIPGLTEAFF.

This chain connects TRBV6-1 to TRBJ2-2; 12 positions match TRBD2. Losses at the gene ends were 0 bases for V and 1 base for J; bases not matched to a gene: 12. The germline gives CDR1 MNHNS, CDR2 SASEGT. The CDR3 spans 21 residues. The CDR3: CASSEATLGLAGYLNTGELFF. CDR3 coding DNA: TGTGCCAGCAGTGAAGCGACCCTGGGACTAGCGGGTTACTTGAACACCGGGGAGCTGTTTTTT.

The chain combines TRBV5-1 with TRBJ2-6; unclear D gene. Germline values: CDR1 SGHRS, CDR2 YFSETQ. The CDR3 has 15 amino acids. V was trimmed by 4 bases and J by 0 bases, leaving 8 bases between them. The DNA for the CDR3 is TGCGCCAGCAGCGGTACCCTCTCTGGGGCCAACGTCCTGACTTTC. Residues: CASSGTLSGANVLTF.

This sequence joins TRBV27 and TRBJ2-2; D is undetermined. The CDR3 totals 13 residues. The V end lost 4 bases, the J end lost 2 bases, and 5 bases lay between the germline ends. Germline CDR1 is MNHEY and CDR2 is SMNVEV (reference sequence). The chain's CDR3 is CASSSFNTGELFF. The DNA for the CDR3 is TGTGCCAGCAGTTCCTTTAACACCGGGGAGCTGTTTTTT.

This clone was recorded once. The chain recombines TRBV19 with TRBJ2-7; D uncertain. The CDR3 runs 14 residues. The V end lost 4 bases, the J end lost 0 bases, and 10 bases lay between the germline ends. Germline CDR1 reads LNHDA; CDR2 reads SQIVND (reference sequence). Written as DNA, the CDR3 is TGTGCCAGTAGTACGGTGGCAGCCTCCTACGAGCAGTACTTC. The encoded protein is CASSTVAASYEQYF.

The V gene is TRBV10-3, the J gene TRBJ2-7; 14 bases are shared with TRBD2. With V trimmed by 8 bases and J by 4 bases, 7 bases remained unmatched. The CDR3 length is 15 residues. The germline V gene encodes CDR1 ENHRY and CDR2 SYGVKD. CDR3 amino acids: CAISGTSGSWYEQYF. DNA of the CDR3: TGTGCCATCTCAGGGACTAGCGGGAGCTGGTACGAGCAGTACTTC.

The chain joins TRBV6-1 to TRBJ2-1; 7 nucleotides line up with TRBD2. V shed 0 bases, J shed 0 bases, and the junction held 5 bases outside the gene matches. The CDR3 is made up of 17 amino acids. Germline loops: CDR1 MNHNS, CDR2 SASEGT. CDR3 DNA: TGTGCCAGCAGTGAAGCGGTAGCGGGTAGCTCCTACAATGAGCAGTTCTTC. This encodes CASSEAVAGSSYNEQFF.

The chain uses TRBV28 and TRBJ1-2; D is unresolved. This CDR3 contains 16 residues. CDR1 is MDHEN, CDR2 SYDVKM, per germline. Trimming stripped 10 bases from V and 8 bases from J, with 29 bases between. CDR3 nucleotide sequence: TGTGCCACCACCCCCGTGGGAGGCAGATCCCAGTGGGGCTACACCTTC. Translation: CATTPVGGRSQWGYTF.

The chain employs TRBV19 and TRBJ2-5; D is unclear. The assigned J gene may be wrong: the sequence end matches TRBJ2-7 better. This CDR3 spans 14 amino acids. Germline V CDR1 and CDR2: LNHDA, SQIVND (reference sequence). The CDR3 nucleotides read TGTGCCAGTAACCCGACATATGGGACCTACGAGCAGTACTTC. Translated, it gives CASNPTYGTYEQYF.

Here the CDR3 DNA reads TGTGCCAGCAGCTTACAGGGGCGGGAGGTCGGGGAGCTGTTTTTT. Amino acid sequence: CASSLQGREVGELFF. This chain links TRBV7-3 with TRBJ2-2, with TRBD2 matching over 8 bases. Germline CDR1 SGHTA, CDR2 FQGTGA. V lost 2 bases and J lost 7; bases outside the gene matches: 6. The CDR3 has 15 amino acids.

This rearrangement joins TRBV6-6 to TRBJ1-4, with D possibly matching TRBD1 (6 bases). CDR3 length equals 14 residues. CDR1 and CDR2 from the germline V gene are MNHNY and SVGAGI (reference sequence). The V gene lost 6 bases and the J gene lost 2 bases, with 10 bases spanning the gap. CDR3 loop: CASRQGSTNEKLFF. As DNA, the CDR3 is TGTGCCAGCAGACAGGGATCCACTAATGAAAAACTGTTTTTT.

This clone was counted only a few times. The chain is built from TRBV5-5 and TRBJ1-2, with TRBD1 matching 9 bases. Germline V gene data show CDR1 as SGHKS and CDR2 as YYEKEE (reference sequence). The CDR3 is 16 amino acids. After removal of 0 bases from V and 5 bases from J, the junction contained 8 bases not matched to a gene. Written as DNA, the CDR3 is TGTGCCAGCAGCTTGGTCGCCGGGACAGGGAAATATGGCTACACCTTC. Encoded protein: CASSLVAGTGKYGYTF.

V is TRBV28 and J is TRBJ2-7; D is tentatively TRBD1 or TRBD2 (6 bases each). V was shortened by 1 base and J by 3 bases, with 10 bases between the two germline ends. Germline-derived CDR1 and CDR2 are MDHEN and SYDVKM. The CDR3 consists of 14 residues. In DNA, the CDR3 is TGTGCCAGCAGTTTATCCAGGGGACTCTACGAGCAGTACTTC. Translated: CASSLSRGLYEQYF.